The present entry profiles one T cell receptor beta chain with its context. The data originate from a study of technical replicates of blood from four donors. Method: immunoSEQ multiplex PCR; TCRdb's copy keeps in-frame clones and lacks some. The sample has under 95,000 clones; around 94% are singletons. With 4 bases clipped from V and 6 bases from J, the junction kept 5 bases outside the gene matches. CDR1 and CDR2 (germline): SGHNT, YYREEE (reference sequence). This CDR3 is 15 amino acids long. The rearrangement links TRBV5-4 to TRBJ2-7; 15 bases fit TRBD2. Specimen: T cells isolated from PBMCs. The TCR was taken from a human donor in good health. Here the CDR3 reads CASSPGLAGGLEQYF. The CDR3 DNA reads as TGTGCCAGCAGCCCAGGACTAGCGGGGGGGCTCGAGCAGTACTTC.